The source of this T cell receptor (beta chain) is a study of technical replicates of blood from a few donors. From germline, CDR1 is GTSNPN and CDR2 SVGIG (reference sequence). CDR3 length: 12 residues. The V end lost 5 bases, the J end lost 4 bases, and 11 bases lay between the germline ends. The table came from immunoSEQ multiplex PCR; TCRdb's copy has only in-frame clones and leaves some out. The profile covers about 79,000 clones, with 94% appearing a single time and 0.2% to 0.3% taken by the ten largest. This chain links TRBV30 with TRBJ1-1; D is possibly TRBD1 (5 bases). The sequencing input was T cells isolated from PBMCs. This receptor was obtained from a human donor in good health. CDR3 amino acids: CAWAGPSTEAFF. The CDR3 nucleotides are TGTGCCTGGGCAGGGCCAAGCACTGAAGCTTTCTTT. The variable domain in full, with the rest retrieved from reference TRBV30 and TRBJ1-1, is SQTIHQWPATLVQPVGSPLSLECTVEGTSNPNLYWYRQAAGRGLQLLFYSVGIGQISSEVPQNLSASRPQDRQFILSSKKLLLSDSGFYLCAWAGPSTEAFFGQGTRLTVV.